Following are 2 T cell receptor beta chains from one sample sequenced in a study of Ad26.COV2.S vaccination and SARS-CoV-2 variants. Treatment described: about 20 received Ad26.COV2.S at low or high dose, single or two shots; several received placebo; per-sample allocation not given. Sampling was performed 63 days after the first vaccine or placebo injection. Using immunoSEQ multiplex PCR, the repertoire was profiled, and TCRdb retains in-frame clones only, with some absent. Of about 410,000 clones in the sample, approximately 89% are singletons; the top ten hold about 1.9%. The sample in question was peripheral blood, obtained in a trial of Ad26.COV2.S vaccine versus placebo. The receptors were gathered from a person between 18 and 60 years old who received the Ad26.COV2.S COVID-19 vaccine or a placebo.

J is TRBJ2-2 and V is TRBV7-9; a possible D gene is TRBD2 (5 bases). The CDR3 spans 17 residues. CDR1 and CDR2 (germline): SEHNR, FQNEAQ (reference sequence). V shed 3 bases and J shed 4 bases, with 18 bases lying between them. The CDR3 spells CASSFPGSGDGTGELFF. CDR3 in DNA: TGTGCCAGCAGCTTTCCGGGGTCCGGAGATGGCACCGGGGAGCTGTTTTTT.

In nucleotides, the CDR3 is TGTGCCACCAGCAGGACAGGGCAAGAGACCCAGTACTTC. It encodes CATSRTGQETQYF. The chain combines TRBV15 with TRBJ2-5, with 7 bases lining up with TRBD1. The germline V gene has CDR1 LNHNV and CDR2 YYDKDF (reference sequence). The CDR3 has 13 residues. J lost 2 bases, V lost 3 bases, and 0 bases had no gene match.